These 22 T cell receptor beta chains were all obtained from the same sample, sequenced in a study of T cells in tuberculosis. Sequencing used immunoSEQ multiplex PCR; TCRdb keeps in-frame clones, though not all of them. The repertoire has 25,000 to 35,000 clones, approximately 93% of them found once; the top ten carry 6.5% to 8%. Sequenced sample: PBMCs. These receptors were obtained from a donor aged 10-30 years with latent tuberculosis or without tuberculosis infection.

This clone was observed once. The DNA is left out, because the CDR3 cannot be placed on it with certainty; the CDR3 is given as TCRdb lists it. V gene TRBV7-2 combines with J gene TRBJ2-7; TRBD1, the table's D call, lacks a check against the DNA. Germline assignment: CDR1 SGHTA and CDR2 FQGNSA. Both ends counted, the CDR3 spans 16 residues. The CDR3 here is CASSLGQGYEQYFQYF.

This chain connects TRBV27 to TRBJ2-5; TRBD1 might be the D (6 bases). Trimming left V 2 bases short and J 1 base short, with 14 bases between. CDR1 is MNHEY and CDR2 is SMNVEV in the germline V gene (reference sequence). The CDR3 is made up of 16 amino acids. CDR3: CASSLLRDTSQETQYF. The CDR3 nucleotides are TGTGCCAGCAGTTTACTCCGGGACACCAGCCAAGAGACCCAGTACTTC.

The rearrangement links TRBV5-4 to TRBJ2-7; 9 bases line up with TRBD1. CDR1 SGHNT and CDR2 YYREEE come from the germline V gene (reference sequence). This CDR3 is built from 14 residues. V was pared by 0 bases and J by 4 bases, with 2 bases of the junction left unmatched. In DNA form, the CDR3 reads TGTGCCAGCAGCTTGGACAGGGGGCAGTACGAGCAGTACTTC. It translates to CASSLDRGQYEQYF.

In nucleotides, the CDR3 is TGCGCCAGCAGCCACGGGATACAGGGCAGGAACACTGAAGCTTTCTTT. It is translated as CASSHGIQGRNTEAFF. The V gene is TRBV4-1, the J gene TRBJ1-1; TRBD1 might be the D (6 bases). This CDR3 has 16 residues. The germline V and J ends were trimmed by 3 bases and 1 base, with 15 bases remaining between them. CDR1 is MGHRA and CDR2 is YSYEKL in the germline V gene.

The DNA of the CDR3 is TGTGCCAGCAGCCAAGTGGACAGGCGGTACCAAGAGACCCAGTACTTC. Translated, it gives CASSQVDRRYQETQYF. The chain recombines TRBV14 with TRBJ2-5; 7 bases align to TRBD1. The CDR3 runs 16 residues. Per the germline V gene, CDR1 is SGHDN and CDR2 is FVKESK. The V and J ends lost 1 base and 0 bases, in that order; junction bases with no gene match: 5.

The rearrangement joins TRBV7-9 to TRBJ1-3; TRBD1 might be the D (6 bases). CDR3 length equals 16 residues. Per germline, CDR1 SEHNR and CDR2 FQNEAQ (reference sequence). V dropped 1 base and J dropped 8 bases, with 18 bases sitting between them. As DNA, the CDR3 is TGTGCCAGCAGCTTAGAACCCCAGGGGCGCGGAGACACCATATATTTT. It encodes CASSLEPQGRGDTIYF.

The rearrangement joins TRBV21-1 to TRBJ1-5; the table's D call, TRBD1, was not checked against the DNA. TRBV21-1 is a pseudogene. This CDR3 has 13 residues. In DNA form, the CDR3 reads TGTGCCAGCAGCCCCCGTGGGCATCAGCCCCAGCATTTT. Translation: CASSPRGHQPQHF.

V and J are TRBV2 and TRBJ2-1; TRBD2 aligns across 13 bases. The CDR3 consists of 15 residues. Trimming took 5 bases from V and 6 from J; bases not matched to a gene: 4. Germline CDR1 reads SNHLY; CDR2 reads FYNNEI. The CDR3 DNA follows: TGTGCCAGCAGTCTCAGACTAGCGGGAGGCAATGAGCAGTTCTTC. Protein sequence: CASSLRLAGGNEQFF. Full variable domain (outside the CDR3, taken from reference TRBV2 and TRBJ2-1): EPEVTQTPSHQVTQMGQEVILRCVPISNHLYFYWYRQILGQKVEFLVSFYNNEISEKSEIFDDQFSVERPDGSNFTLKIRSTKLEDSAMYFCASSLRLAGGNEQFFGPGTRLTVL.

This chain joins TRBV29-1 and TRBJ2-5; TRBD1 aligns across 12 bases. This CDR3 is 13 amino acids long. Unmatched junction bases numbered 5, after V lost 7 bases and J lost 5 bases. CDR1 and CDR2 from the germline V gene are SQVTM and ANQGSEA. The CDR3 DNA follows: TGCAGCGACTCCGGGACAGGGGGCGAGACCCAGTACTTC. Translated: CSDSGTGGETQYF.

This chain uses TRBV27 with TRBJ2-1; TRBD2 aligns across 11 bases. Germline loops: CDR1 MNHEY, CDR2 SMNVEV (reference sequence). Trimming at V came to 5 bases and at J to 5 bases, leaving 8 bases not matched to a gene. The CDR3 sequence is 16 residues long. In DNA form, the CDR3 reads TGTGCCAGCAGTCCCTTACCTAGCGGGAGGAACAATGAGCAGTTCTTC. Translated, it gives CASSPLPSGRNNEQFF.

This sequence joins TRBV18 and TRBJ1-2; TRBD1 is a possible D gene (5 bases). The CDR3 is made up of 15 amino acids. V lost 6 bases and J 6 bases, leaving 20 bases between the germline ends. CDR1 and CDR2 (germline): KGHSH, LQKENI. The CDR3 spells CASSASIGGSDGYTF. For the CDR3, the DNA is TGTGCCAGCTCGGCGAGTATTGGGGGGTCGGATGGCTACACCTTC. The full variable domain, its missing parts supplied by reference TRBV18 and TRBJ1-2, is NAGVMQNPRHLVRRRGQEARLRCSPMKGHSHVYWYRQLPEEGLKFMVYLQKENIIDESGMPKERFSAEFPKEGPSILRIQQVVRGDSAAYFCASSASIGGSDGYTFGSGTRLTVV.

The genes are TRBV6-4 and TRBJ2-1, with 13 positions matching TRBD2. Germline V gene lookup returns CDR1 MRHNA and CDR2 SNTAGT. J lost 4 bases, V lost 6 bases, and 6 bases had no gene match. The CDR3 totals 16 residues. The CDR3 nucleotides read TGTGCCAGCAGCCGGACTAGCGGGAGTTGGTACAATGAGCAGTTCTTC. Residues: CASSRTSGSWYNEQFF.

The chain is built from TRBV6-5 and TRBJ2-3, with unresolved D. The V gene lost 4 bases and the J gene lost 1 base, with 9 bases spanning the gap. The CDR3 length is 14 residues. Germline CDR1 reads MNHEY; CDR2 reads SVGAGI. The CDR3 DNA is TGTGCCAGCAGTTCTTCTTTCCGCACAGATACGCAGTATTTT. This encodes CASSSSFRTDTQYF.

This chain uses TRBV11-2 with TRBJ2-2; D unclear. This CDR3 spans 13 amino acids. Germline-derived CDR1 and CDR2 are SGHAT and FQNNGV. V was shortened by 2 bases and J by 8 bases, with 9 bases between the two germline ends. The chain's CDR3 is CASSLMTKGELFF. CDR3 DNA sequence: TGTGCCAGCAGCTTAATGACAAAGGGGGAGCTGTTTTTT.

The chain links TRBV12-5 to TRBJ2-3; 8 bases are a match to TRBD1. The germline V gene has CDR1 LGHNT and CDR2 FRNRAP. J gave up 4 bases and V 4 bases, and 4 bases lay outside the gene matches. The CDR3 consists of 14 residues. Written as DNA, the CDR3 is TGTGCTAGTGGTTCGTCAGGGGGCCCAGATACGCAGTATTTT. Amino acids: CASGSSGGPDTQYF. Full variable domain (missing parts from reference TRBV12-5 and TRBJ2-3): DARVTQTPRHKVTEMGQEVTMRCQPILGHNTVFWYRQTMMQGLELLAYFRNRAPLDDSGMPKDRFSAEMPDATLATLKIQPSEPRDSAVYFCASGSSGGPDTQYFGPGTRLTVL.

This chain connects TRBV5-1 to TRBJ2-1; 7 positions agree with TRBD1. The CDR3 length is 16 residues. Germline assignment: CDR1 SGHRS and CDR2 YFSETQ. The V segment lost 4 bases and the J segment 3 bases; nucleotides outside the gene matches: 10. CDR3 sequence (DNA): TGCGCCAGCAGCAGGGCACGGCAGGGGGACTACAATGAGCAGTTCTTC. It codes for CASSRARQGDYNEQFF.

This CDR3 is CASSSAGTVAFF. The CDR3 bases are TGTGCCAGCAGTTCGGCCGGGACTGTGGCTTTCTTT. This chain joins TRBV28 and TRBJ1-1; possibly TRBD1 for D (5 bases). In germline, CDR1 is MDHEN, CDR2 SYDVKM. V was clipped by 4 bases and J by 11 bases, with 14 bases between them. This CDR3 has 12 residues.

The CDR3: CASSWRGGMSSYNEQFF. For the CDR3, the DNA is TGCGCCAGCAGCTGGCGGGGAGGGATGTCTAGTTACAATGAGCAGTTCTTC. The J gene is TRBJ2-1, the V gene TRBV5-1; 7 nucleotides line up with TRBD2. Per the germline V gene, CDR1 is SGHRS and CDR2 is YFSETQ. The CDR3 runs 17 residues. Losses at the gene ends were 3 bases for V and 4 bases for J; bases not matched to a gene: 13.

This clone was observed once. This chain joins TRBV2 and TRBJ1-3; no clear D. The CDR3 runs to 12 residues. The V end lost 3 bases, the J end lost 7 bases, and 7 bases lay between the germline ends. CDR1 and CDR2 from the germline V gene are SNHLY and FYNNEI. CDR3 nucleotide sequence: TGTGCCAGCAGTGAGAGGAGCAACACCATATATTTT. Residues: CASSERSNTIYF.

The V and J genes are TRBV5-1 and TRBJ2-1, with 11 bases lining up with TRBD2. V shed 5 bases and J 2 bases; nucleotides not matched to a gene: 6. Per the germline V gene, CDR1 is SGHRS and CDR2 is YFSETQ. The CDR3 contains 16 residues. CDR3 residues: CASSFGLAGPYNEQFF. The CDR3 DNA reads as TGCGCCAGCAGTTTCGGACTAGCGGGCCCCTACAATGAGCAGTTCTTC. The full variable domain, rest sourced from reference TRBV5-1 and TRBJ2-1, is KAGVTQTPRYLIKTRGQQVTLSCSPISGHRSVSWYQQTPGQGLQFLFEYFSETQRNKGNFPGRFSGRQFSNSRSEMNVSTLELGDSALYLCASSFGLAGPYNEQFFGPGTRLTVL.

This chain joins TRBV4-1 and TRBJ1-1; tentatively, D is TRBD1 (5 bases). The CDR3 sequence is 17 residues long. The V end was cut by 1 base, the J end by 5 bases, with 20 bases between. Germline lookup yields CDR1 MGHRA and CDR2 YSYEKL. CDR3 coding DNA: TGCGCCAGCAGCCAAGCAAGTAGCAAAGGGGCCGTGACTGAAGCTTTCTTT. Translated, it gives CASSQASSKGAVTEAFF.

The V gene is TRBV7-2, the J gene TRBJ2-7; perhaps TRBD2 as D (6 bases). Trimming took 0 bases from V and 5 from J, leaving 11 bases between them. Germline CDR1 is SGHTA and CDR2 is FQGNSA. This CDR3 has 14 amino acids. The CDR3 here is CASSLAPSEDEQYF. In nucleotides, the CDR3 is TGTGCCAGCAGCTTAGCGCCTAGCGAGGACGAGCAGTACTTC.